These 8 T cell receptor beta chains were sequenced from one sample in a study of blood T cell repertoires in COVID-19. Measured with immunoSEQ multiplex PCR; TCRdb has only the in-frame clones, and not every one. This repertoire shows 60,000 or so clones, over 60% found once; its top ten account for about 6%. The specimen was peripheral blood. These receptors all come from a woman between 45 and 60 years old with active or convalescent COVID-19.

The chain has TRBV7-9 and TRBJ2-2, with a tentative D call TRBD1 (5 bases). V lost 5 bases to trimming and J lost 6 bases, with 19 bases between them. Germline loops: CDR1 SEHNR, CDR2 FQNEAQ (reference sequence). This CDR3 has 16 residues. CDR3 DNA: TGTGCCAGCAGCGGCCTCGTAGGCCAAGGGGCCGGGGAGCTGTTTTTT. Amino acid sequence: CASSGLVGQGAGELFF. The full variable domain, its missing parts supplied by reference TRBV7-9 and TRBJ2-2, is DTGVSQNPRHKITKRGQNVTFRCDPISEHNRLYWYRQTLGQGPEFLTYFQNEAQLEKSRLLSDRFSAERPKGSFSTLEIQRTEQGDSAMYLCASSGLVGQGAGELFFGEGSRLTVL.

CDR3 residues: CASSERGSPYNEQFF. The CDR3, as DNA: TGTGCCAGCAGTGAACGCGGGAGTCCCTACAATGAGCAGTTCTTC. The V and J genes are TRBV25-1 and TRBJ2-1, with 7 positions matching TRBD2. V shed 2 bases, J shed 2 bases, and the junction held 3 bases outside the gene matches. The CDR3 extends over 15 amino acids. Germline V gene data show CDR1 as MGHDK and CDR2 as SYGVNS. Combining the CDR3 with reference TRBV25-1 and TRBJ2-1 gives the whole variable domain EADIYQTPRYLVIGTGKKITLECSQTMGHDKMYWYQQDPGMELHLIHYSYGVNSTEKGDLSSESTVSRIRTEHFPLTLESARPSHTSQYLCASSERGSPYNEQFFGPGTRLTVL.

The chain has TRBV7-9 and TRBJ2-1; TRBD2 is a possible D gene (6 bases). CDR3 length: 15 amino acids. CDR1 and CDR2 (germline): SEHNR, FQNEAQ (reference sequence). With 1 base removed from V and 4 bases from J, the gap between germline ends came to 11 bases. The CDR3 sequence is CASSLGLVEYNEQFF. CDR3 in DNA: TGTGCCAGCAGCTTAGGACTAGTGGAGTACAATGAGCAGTTCTTC.

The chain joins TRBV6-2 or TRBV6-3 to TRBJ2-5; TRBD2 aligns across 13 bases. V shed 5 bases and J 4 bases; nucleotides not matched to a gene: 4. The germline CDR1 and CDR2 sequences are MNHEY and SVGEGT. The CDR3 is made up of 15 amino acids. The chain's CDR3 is CASSGRTSGRETQYF. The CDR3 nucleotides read TGTGCCAGCAGTGGAAGGACTAGCGGGAGAGAGACCCAGTACTTC.

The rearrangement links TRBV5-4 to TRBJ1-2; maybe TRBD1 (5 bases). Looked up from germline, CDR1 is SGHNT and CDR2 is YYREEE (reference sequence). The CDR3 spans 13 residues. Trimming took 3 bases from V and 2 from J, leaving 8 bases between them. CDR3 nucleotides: TGTGCCAGCAGCTCCCCAGGGAACTATGGCTACACCTTC. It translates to CASSSPGNYGYTF.

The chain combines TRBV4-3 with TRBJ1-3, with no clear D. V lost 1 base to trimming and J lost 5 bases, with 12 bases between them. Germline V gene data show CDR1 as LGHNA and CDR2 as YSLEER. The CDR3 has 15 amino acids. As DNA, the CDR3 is TGCGCCAGCAGCCAAGCGTTTGGCGGTAGAAACACCATATATTTT. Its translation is CASSQAFGGRNTIYF.

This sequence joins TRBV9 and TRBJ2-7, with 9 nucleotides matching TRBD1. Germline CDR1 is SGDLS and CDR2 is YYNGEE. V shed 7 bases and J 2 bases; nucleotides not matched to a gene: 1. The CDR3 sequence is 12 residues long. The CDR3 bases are TGTGCCAGCGGGACAGGGACCTACGAGCAGTACTTC. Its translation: CASGTGTYEQYF.

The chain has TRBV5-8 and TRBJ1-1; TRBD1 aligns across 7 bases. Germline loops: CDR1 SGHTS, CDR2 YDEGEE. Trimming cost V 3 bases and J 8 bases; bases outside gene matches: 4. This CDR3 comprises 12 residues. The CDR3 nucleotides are TGTGCCAGCAGCTCTAAGGGACAGGAAGCTTTCTTT. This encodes CASSSKGQEAFF.